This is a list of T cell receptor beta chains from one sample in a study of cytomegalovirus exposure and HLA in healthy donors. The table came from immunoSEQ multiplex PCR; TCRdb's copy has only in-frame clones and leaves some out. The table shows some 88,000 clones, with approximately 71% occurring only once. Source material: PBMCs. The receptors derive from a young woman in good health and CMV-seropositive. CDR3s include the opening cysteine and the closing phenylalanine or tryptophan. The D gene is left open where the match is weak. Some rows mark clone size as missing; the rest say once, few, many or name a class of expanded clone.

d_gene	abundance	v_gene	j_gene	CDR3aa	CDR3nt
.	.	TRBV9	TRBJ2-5	CASSEGLGGVNQYF	TGTGCCAGCAGCGAGGGGTTAGGGGGGGTAAACCAGTACTTC
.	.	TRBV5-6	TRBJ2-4	CASSLYGEGIQYF	TGTGCCAGCAGCTTGTACGGGGAAGGCATTCAGTACTTC
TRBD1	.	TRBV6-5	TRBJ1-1	CASSQGAGLEAFF	TGTGCCAGCAGTCAGGGGGCGGGCCTTGAAGCTTTCTTT
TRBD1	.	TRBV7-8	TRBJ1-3	CASSYGTAGNTIYF	TGTGCCAGCAGCTATGGGACAGCTGGAAACACCATATATTTT
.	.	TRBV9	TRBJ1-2	CASSDQGGSVVPSYGYTF	TGTGCCAGCAGCGACCAGGGCGGATCCGTTGTTCCTAGCTATGGCTACACCTTC
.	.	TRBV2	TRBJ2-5	CASRTDSGVKETQYF	TGTGCCAGCAGGACGGACAGCGGGGTTAAAGAGACCCAGTACTTC
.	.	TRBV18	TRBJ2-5	CASSSQGGRETQYF	TGTGCCAGCTCTAGCCAGGGGGGAAGAGAGACCCAGTACTTC
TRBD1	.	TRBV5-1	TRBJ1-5	CASTEGAGGNQPQHF	TGCGCCAGCACCGAGGGGGCAGGTGGCAATCAGCCCCAGCATTTT
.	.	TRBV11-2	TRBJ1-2	CASGRRTNYGYTF	TGTGCCAGCGGGCGACGGACTAACTATGGCTACACCTTC
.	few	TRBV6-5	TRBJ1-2	CASSPPGLSGDGYTF	TGTGCCAGCAGTCCCCCAGGGCTCTCTGGCGATGGCTACACCTTC